A selection of T cell receptor beta chains follows, all from one sample in a study of human T cells and chemical hapten exposure. Each CDR3 protein gets one entry after TCRdb re-called the RACE reads with MiXCR. Of around 380,000 distinct CDR3 sequences in the sample, approximately 4.4% were seen once. Sequencing used whole blood, obtained in connection with sensitization to the hapten diphenylcyclopropenone (DPC). All receptors come from a woman between 50 and 59 years old with alopecia areata. Some clones in this sample may be carry-over from other donors' samples. CDR3s include the opening cysteine and the closing phenylalanine or tryptophan. A D gene is named only where the DNA matches it firmly. The size field is filled for only some rows; it gives once, few, many or a size class.

size	D	V	J	DNA	CDR3
many	TRBD1	TRBV5-1	TRBJ2-7	TGCGCCAGCAGCTTGGAATTACAGGGGTTTCACGAGCAGTACTTC	CASSLELQGFHEQYF
few	TRBD2	TRBV2	TRBJ2-5	TGTGCCTCCCAGAGCGGGGGAGAGACCCAGTACTTC	CASQSGGETQYF
many	-	TRBV6-5	TRBJ2-7	TGTGCCAGCAGTTACGGCCAGGAAACTTACTACGAGCAGTACTTC	CASSYGQETYYEQYF
many	-	TRBV5-5	TRBJ2-3	TGTGCCAGCAGTTCGGTGCGGGGGCCCGATACGCAGTATTTT	CASSSVRGPDTQYF
-	-	TRBV7-2	TRBJ2-2	TGTGCCAGCAGCCCAGTCGGCGGGGAGCTGTTTTTT	CASSPVGGELFF
-	TRBD1	TRBV5-4	TRBJ1-1	TGTGCCAGCAGCCCGCAGACAGGGGTTGGCACTGAAGCTTTCTTT	CASSPQTGVGTEAFF
-	-	TRBV29-1	TRBJ2-7	TGCAGCGTTGTGGTCAGCCTCGGCTACGAGCAGTACTTC	CSVVVSLGYEQYF
many	TRBD1	TRBV11-2	TRBJ1-1	TGTGCCAGCAGCTCGACAGGGTCTCCGAACACTGAAGCTTTCTTT	CASSSTGSPNTEAFF
many	TRBD1	TRBV20-1	TRBJ2-7	TGCAGTGACGATTACAGGGGATCCTACGAGCAGTACTTC	CSDDYRGSYEQYF
many	-	TRBV30	TRBJ2-7	TGTGCCTGCAAGAGCTCCTACGAGCAGTACTTC	CACKSSYEQYF
few	-	TRBV5-6	TRBJ1-2	TGTGCCAGCAGCTTAGGTCGAGCGGGGAGAAACTATGGCTACACCTTC	CASSLGRAGRNYGYTF
many	-	TRBV5-1	TRBJ1-1	TGCGCCAGCAGCCCCAACACAGGTGAAGGAACTGAAGCTTTCTTT	CASSPNTGEGTEAFF
many	-	TRBV12-3/TRBV12-4	TRBJ2-1	TGTGCCAGCAGTCTAATGGGGGCTATGGGTGAGCAGTTCTTC	CASSLMGAMGEQFF
many	-	TRBV5-1	TRBJ1-4	TGCGCCAGCAGCCGGGAGGTTGGTGAAAAACTGTTTTTT	CASSREVGEKLFF
few	TRBD1	TRBV7-9	TRBJ2-4	TGTGCCAGCCCAAATTACCGGGACAGGGGAGGGGGAGCCAAAAACATTCAGTACTTC	CASPNYRDRGGGAKNIQYF
many	-	TRBV2	TRBJ2-3	TGTGCCACCCCGGAGGGCCCGGGAACAGATACGCAGTATTTT	CATPEGPGTDTQYF
-	-	TRBV28	TRBJ1-4	TGTGCCAGCAGTTTGAGGTCAACTAATGAAAAACTGTTTTTT	CASSLRSTNEKLFF
many	-	TRBV27	TRBJ1-1	TGTGCCAGCAGGCTAATCCCCGGGGCTCTGAACACTGAAGCTTTCTTT	CASRLIPGALNTEAFF
many	-	TRBV10-1	TRBJ1-1	TGCGCCAGCAGGGACAGTTGGGACACTGAAGCTTTCTTT	CASRDSWDTEAFF
many	-	TRBV7-9	TRBJ1-5	TGTGCCAGCAGTCTCGACAATAGCAATCAGCCCCAGCATTTT	CASSLDNSNQPQHF
many	-	TRBV27	TRBJ2-5	TGTGCCACCCCAGAGGGAACTAGCAGGTACCAAGAGACCCAGTACTTC	CATPEGTSRYQETQYF
many	-	TRBV29-1	TRBJ1-1	TGCAGCGTTGCTGGGGGGAGATTGAACACTGAAGCTTTCTTT	CSVAGGRLNTEAFF
many	-	TRBV7-2	TRBJ2-2	TGTGCCAGCAGCTTAATGGCAGGGGGAGGCGGGGAGCTGTTTTTT	CASSLMAGGGGELFF
-	-	TRBV28	TRBJ2-7	TGTGCCAGCAGTTTCGGGGGAGTCTCCTACGAGCAGTACTTC	CASSFGGVSYEQYF
few	TRBD2	TRBV5-4	TRBJ2-7	TGTGCCAGCAGCACTAGCGGGGGCCGCTACGAGCAGTACTTC	CASSTSGGRYEQYF
many	-	TRBV6-6	TRBJ1-1	TGTGCCAGCAGTTATGGGAGGGTTGACACTGAAGCTTTCTTT	CASSYGRVDTEAFF
many	TRBD1	TRBV20-1	TRBJ1-1	TGCAGTGCTAGATCCCAACCCTCAGGGGGCTACGGGGGCACTGAAGCTTTCTTT	CSARSQPSGGYGGTEAFF
many	-	TRBV5-1	TRBJ1-6	TGCGCCAGCAGCTTCCATCCTGCAAGCTCCTATAATTCACCCCTCCACTTT	CASSFHPASSYNSPLHF
-	-	TRBV28	TRBJ1-6	TGTGCCAGCAGTTTAAATATGGCGTATAATTCACCCCTCCACTTT	CASSLNMAYNSPLHF
-	-	TRBV21-1	TRBJ1-5	TGTGCCAGCAGCAAAGAGGCAGCGGGGCACGGTCAGCCCCAGCATTTT	CASSKEAAGHGQPQHF
many	-	TRBV5-1	TRBJ1-5	TGCGCCAGCAGCCTTACCGGGGGGCGAAATCAGCCCCAGCATTTT	CASSLTGGRNQPQHF
many	TRBD2	TRBV7-2	TRBJ2-5	TGTGCCAGCAGGCTTAGCCCTAGCGGGCAAGAGACCCAGTACTTC	CASRLSPSGQETQYF
many	TRBD2	TRBV5-4	TRBJ2-3	TGTGCCAGCAGCCTTAGCGGGGCGGGCACAGATACGCAGTATTTT	CASSLSGAGTDTQYF
few	TRBD2	TRBV7-2	TRBJ2-5	TGTGCCAGCAGCCCTAGCGGGACCCTATACTTC	CASSPSGTLYF
many	-	TRBV7-2	TRBJ2-1	TGTGCCAGCAACCGCCCTGAGGGCAATGAGCAGTTCTTC	CASNRPEGNEQFF
few	-	TRBV3-1	TRBJ1-1	TGTGCCAGCAGCCAGCAGGCGCCGAACACTGAAGCTTTCTTT	CASSQQAPNTEAFF